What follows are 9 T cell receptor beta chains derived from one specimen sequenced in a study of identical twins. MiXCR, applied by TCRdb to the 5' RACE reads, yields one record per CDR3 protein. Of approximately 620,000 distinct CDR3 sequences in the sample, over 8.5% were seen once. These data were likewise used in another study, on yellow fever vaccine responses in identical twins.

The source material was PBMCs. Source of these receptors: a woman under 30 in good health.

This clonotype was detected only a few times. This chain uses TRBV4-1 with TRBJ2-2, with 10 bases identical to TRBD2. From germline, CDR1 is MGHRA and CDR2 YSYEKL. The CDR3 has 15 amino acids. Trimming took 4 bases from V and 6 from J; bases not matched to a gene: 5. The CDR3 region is CASSPSSGSAGELFF. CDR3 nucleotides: TGCGCCAGCAGCCCCTCTAGCGGGAGCGCCGGGGAGCTGTTTTTT.

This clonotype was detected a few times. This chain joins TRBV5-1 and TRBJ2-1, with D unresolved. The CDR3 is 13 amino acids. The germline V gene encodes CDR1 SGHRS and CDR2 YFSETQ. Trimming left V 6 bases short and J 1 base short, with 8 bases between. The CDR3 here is CASTPPSYNEQFF. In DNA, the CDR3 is TGCGCCAGCACCCCCCCGTCCTACAATGAGCAGTTCTTC.

The CDR3 is CSATDGSNTGELFF. The CDR3 DNA reads as TGCAGTGCTACGGACGGTTCGAACACCGGGGAGCTGTTTTTT. The chain combines TRBV20-1 with TRBJ2-2; D unresolved. Trimming stripped 4 bases from V and 0 bases from J, with 9 bases between. The V gene's germline CDR1 is DFQATT and CDR2 SNEGSKA (reference sequence). The CDR3 has 14 amino acids.

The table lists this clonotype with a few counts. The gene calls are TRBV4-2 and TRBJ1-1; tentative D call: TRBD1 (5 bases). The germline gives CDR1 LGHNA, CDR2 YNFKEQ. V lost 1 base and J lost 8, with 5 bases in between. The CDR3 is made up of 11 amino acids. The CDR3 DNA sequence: TGTGCCAGCAGCCAAGGACAGGAAGCTTTCTTT. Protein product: CASSQGQEAFF.

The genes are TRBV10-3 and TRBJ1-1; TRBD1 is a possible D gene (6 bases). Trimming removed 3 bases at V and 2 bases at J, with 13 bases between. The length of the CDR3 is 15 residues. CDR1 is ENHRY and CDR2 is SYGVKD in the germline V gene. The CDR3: CAISDYGQLNTEAFF. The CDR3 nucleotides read TGTGCCATCAGTGACTATGGACAGTTAAACACTGAAGCTTTCTTT.

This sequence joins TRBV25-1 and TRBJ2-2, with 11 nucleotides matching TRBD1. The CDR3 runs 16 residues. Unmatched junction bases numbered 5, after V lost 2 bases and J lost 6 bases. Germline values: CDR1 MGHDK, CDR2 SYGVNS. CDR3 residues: CASSEKGQGVAGELFF. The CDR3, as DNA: TGTGCCAGCAGTGAAAAGGGACAGGGGGTTGCCGGGGAGCTGTTTTTT.

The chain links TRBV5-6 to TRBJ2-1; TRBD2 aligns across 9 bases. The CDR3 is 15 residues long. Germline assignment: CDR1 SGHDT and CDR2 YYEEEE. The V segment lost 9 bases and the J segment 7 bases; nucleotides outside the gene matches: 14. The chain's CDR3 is CAMGPGTSFTNEQFF. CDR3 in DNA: TGTGCCATGGGCCCCGGGACTAGCTTTACTAATGAGCAGTTCTTC.

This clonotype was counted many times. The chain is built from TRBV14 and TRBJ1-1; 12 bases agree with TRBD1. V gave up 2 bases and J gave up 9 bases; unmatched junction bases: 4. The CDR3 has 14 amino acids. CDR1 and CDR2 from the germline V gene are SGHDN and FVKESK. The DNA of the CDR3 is TGTGCCAGCAGCCAAACCGGGACAGGGGGCCAAGCTTTCTTT. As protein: CASSQTGTGGQAFF.

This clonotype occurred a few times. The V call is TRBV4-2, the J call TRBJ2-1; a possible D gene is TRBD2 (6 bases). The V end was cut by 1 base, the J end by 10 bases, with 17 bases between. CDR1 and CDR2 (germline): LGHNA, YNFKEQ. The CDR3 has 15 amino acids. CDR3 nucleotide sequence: TGTGCCAGCAGCCAAGCCGGGACTGGGGGTGACGAGCAGTTCTTC. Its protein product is CASSQAGTGGDEQFF.